The rows below give T cell receptor beta chains drawn from one sample of a study of early T cells in non-severe SARS-CoV-2 infection. MiXCR, applied by TCRdb to the 5' RACE reads, yields one record per CDR3 protein. Of 80,000 to 95,000 distinct CDR3 sequences listed, roughly 13% are singletons. Sequenced: whole blood. These receptor sequences come from an adult who was a healthcare worker with PCR-confirmed SARS-CoV-2 infection or an uninfected control (not recorded which). CDR3s include the opening cysteine and the closing phenylalanine or tryptophan. The order of the fields is J gene, D gene, V gene, clone size, CDR3 DNA, CDR3 protein. D genes are given only for firm matches. Rows may omit the clone size; those that give it use once, few, many or a size class.

>TRBJ1-5|TRBD1|TRBV2|many
TGTGCCAGCAGTGTGCAGGGGGGCAATCAGCCCCAGCATTTT
CASSVQGGNQPQHF
>TRBJ1-4|.|TRBV3-1|many
TGTGCCAGCAGCCAGAGAGTGGTCACTGAAAAACTGTTTTTT
CASSQRVVTEKLFF
>TRBJ2-5|TRBD2|TRBV30|.
TGTGCCTGGAGTGTGGGCTCTAGCGGGGGTCAAGAGACCCAGTACTTC
CAWSVGSSGGQETQYF
>TRBJ1-2|.|TRBV30|.
TGTGCCTGGAGTGTTATCTCCCTTGCATATGGCTACACCTTC
CAWSVISLAYGYTF
>TRBJ2-7|.|TRBV3-1|.
TGTGCCAGCAGCCAAGAATACGGGACCTACAAGCAGTACTTC
CASSQEYGTYKQYF
>TRBJ2-7|TRBD1|TRBV29-1|.
TGCAGCGTTCCCGGGACAGGGAAGTCCTACGAGCAGTACTTC
CSVPGTGKSYEQYF
>TRBJ2-1|TRBD2|TRBV7-2|many
TGTGCCAGCAGCTTACTTAGCGGGGGGCGTCGCTCCTACAATGAGCAGTTCTTC
CASSLLSGGRRSYNEQFF
>TRBJ2-7|TRBD1|TRBV11-2|few
TGTGCCAGCCATGGACAGGATTCCTACGAGCAGTACTTC
CASHGQDSYEQYF
>TRBJ2-1|TRBD1|TRBV11-2|many
TGTGCCAGCAGCTTAAGGTTGGGAGAACAGGGGAGAAATGAGCAGTTCTTC
CASSLRLGEQGRNEQFF
>TRBJ2-1|.|TRBV12-5|many
TGTGCTAGTGCCCGTGGGGGGGCCCCCTCGACTCAGTTCTTC
CASARGGAPSTQFF
>TRBJ1-2|.|TRBV6-1|few
TGTGCCAGCAGTGAAGGGGCTGCCTTCTATGGCTACACCTTC
CASSEGAAFYGYTF
>TRBJ2-3|TRBD2|TRBV9|.
TGTGCCAGCAGCGTACCGACTAGCGGAAGCACAGATACGCAGTATTTT
CASSVPTSGSTDTQYF
>TRBJ1-1|TRBD1|TRBV5-1|.
TGCGCCAGCACCGAGGGGGCTGTGGGCACTGAAGCTTTCTTT
CASTEGAVGTEAFF
>TRBJ1-1|.|TRBV5-1|few
TGCGCCAGCAGCACGCCCACTGAAGCTTTCTTT
CASSTPTEAFF
>TRBJ1-1|TRBD1|TRBV10-3|few
TGTGCCATCAGCGAGCGGACAGGATGGAACACTGAAGCTTTCTTT
CAISERTGWNTEAFF
>TRBJ2-1|.|TRBV12-5|.
TGTGCTAGTGGTTTCCCCCCGGGGTACAATGAGCAGTTCTTC
CASGFPPGYNEQFF
>TRBJ2-5|TRBD2|TRBV5-1|many
TGCGCCAGCAGCTTGGGCCAGCGGGGGGTTAAAGAGACCCAGTACTTC
CASSLGQRGVKETQYF
>TRBJ2-5|.|TRBV7-7|few
TGTGCTAGCAGCTTGAACCGGGAGCAGACCCAGTACTTC
CASSLNREQTQYF
>TRBJ2-1|.|TRBV27|.
TGTGCCAGCAGTTCACCTAGAGGCCCGGCAACTTACAATGAGCAGTTCTTC
CASSSPRGPATYNEQFF
>TRBJ2-2|.|TRBV29-1|few
TGCAGCGTTGGGACAGCGAACACCGGGGAGCTGTTTTTT
CSVGTANTGELFF
>TRBJ2-5|.|TRBV7-3|.
TGTGCCAGCAGCTCCTCGCCGCGGAGGGGAGAGACCCAGTACTTC
CASSSSPRRGETQYF
>TRBJ1-3|.|TRBV12-3/TRBV12-4|.
TGTGCCAGCAGTTTAGGGGCCTCCTCTGGAAACACCATATATTTT
CASSLGASSGNTIYF
>TRBJ2-7|.|TRBV4-1|.
TGCGCCAGCAGCCAATACTTTAGGGTTGATGACGAGCAGTACTTC
CASSQYFRVDDEQYF
>TRBJ1-5|TRBD1|TRBV30|.
TGTGCCTGGAGACAGGGGAGGAATCAGCCCCAGCATTTT
CAWRQGRNQPQHF
>TRBJ1-1|TRBD1|TRBV20-1|.
TGCAGTGCTAACAATCCGGGACAGGGGGCGGGTACTGAAGCTTTCTTT
CSANNPGQGAGTEAFF
>TRBJ1-2|.|TRBV25-1|few
TGTGCCAGCAGTGATCGACTTAACTATGGCTACACCTTC
CASSDRLNYGYTF
>TRBJ2-4|.|TRBV7-2|.
TGTGCCAGCAGCTTATTTGGGGGAAACATTCAGTACTTC
CASSLFGGNIQYF
>TRBJ2-3|TRBD2|TRBV10-3|.
TGTGCCATCAGTGAGCGGGGGGGCCAAGGGAGCACAGATACGCAGTATTTT
CAISERGGQGSTDTQYF